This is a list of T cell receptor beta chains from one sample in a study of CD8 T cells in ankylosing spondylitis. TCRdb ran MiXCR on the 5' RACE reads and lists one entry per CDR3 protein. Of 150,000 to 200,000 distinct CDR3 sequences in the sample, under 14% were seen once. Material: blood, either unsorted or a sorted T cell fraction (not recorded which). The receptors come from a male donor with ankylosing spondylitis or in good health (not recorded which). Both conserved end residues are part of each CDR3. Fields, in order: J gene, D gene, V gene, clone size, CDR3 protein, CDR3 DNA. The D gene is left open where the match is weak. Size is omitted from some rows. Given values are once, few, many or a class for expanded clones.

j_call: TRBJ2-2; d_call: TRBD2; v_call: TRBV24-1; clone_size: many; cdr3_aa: CATSDGTSGRMGTGELFF; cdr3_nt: TGTGCCACCAGTGACGGGACTAGCGGGAGGATGGGCACCGGGGAGCTGTTTTTT
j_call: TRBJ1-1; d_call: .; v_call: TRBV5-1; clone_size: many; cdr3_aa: CASSLEGGRGLFEAFF; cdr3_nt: TGCGCCAGCAGCTTGGAAGGGGGACGAGGATTATTCGAAGCTTTCTTT
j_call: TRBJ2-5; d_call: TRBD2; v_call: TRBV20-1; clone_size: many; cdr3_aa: CSAQTSDSQETQYF; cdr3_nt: TGCAGTGCTCAGACTAGCGATTCCCAAGAGACCCAGTACTTC
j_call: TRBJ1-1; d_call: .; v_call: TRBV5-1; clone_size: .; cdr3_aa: CASSLRGRGTMHGTEAFF; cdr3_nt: TGCGCCAGCAGCTTGAGGGGTAGGGGGACAATGCATGGCACTGAAGCTTTCTTT
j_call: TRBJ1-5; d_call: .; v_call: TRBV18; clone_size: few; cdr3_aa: CASSRDSLVNQPQHF; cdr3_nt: TGTGCCAGCTCACGCGACAGCCTCGTCAATCAGCCCCAGCATTTT
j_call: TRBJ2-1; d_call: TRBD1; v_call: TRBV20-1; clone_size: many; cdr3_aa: CSARRTGEENEQFF; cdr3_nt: TGCAGTGCTAGAAGGACAGGGGAGGAGAATGAGCAGTTCTTC
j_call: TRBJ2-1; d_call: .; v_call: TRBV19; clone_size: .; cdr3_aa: CASSFDGVGNEQFF; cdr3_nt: TGTGCCAGTAGTTTCGACGGGGTGGGGAATGAGCAGTTCTTC
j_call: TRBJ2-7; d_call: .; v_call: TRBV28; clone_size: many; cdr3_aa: CASTGSYEQYF; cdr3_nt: TGTGCCAGCACAGGATCCTACGAGCAGTACTTC
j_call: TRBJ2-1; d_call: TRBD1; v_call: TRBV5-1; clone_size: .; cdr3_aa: CASSLVGQGYNEQFF; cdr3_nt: TGCGCCAGCAGCTTGGTAGGACAGGGGTATAATGAGCAGTTCTTC
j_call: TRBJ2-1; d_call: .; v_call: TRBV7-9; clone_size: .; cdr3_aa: CASSLEAEYNEQFF; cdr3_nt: TGTGCCAGCAGCTTAGAGGCAGAATACAATGAGCAGTTCTTC
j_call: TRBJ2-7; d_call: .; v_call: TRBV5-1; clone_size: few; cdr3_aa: CASSFASSSHEQYF; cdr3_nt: TGCGCCAGCAGCTTTGCTAGTTCTAGCCACGAGCAGTACTTC
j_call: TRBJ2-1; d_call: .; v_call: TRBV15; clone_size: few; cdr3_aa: CATSRGNLGNEQFF; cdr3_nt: TGTGCCACCAGCAGAGGAAACTTGGGGAATGAGCAGTTCTTC
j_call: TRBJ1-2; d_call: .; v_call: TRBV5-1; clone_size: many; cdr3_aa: CASSPDPGLYGYTF; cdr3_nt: TGCGCCAGCAGCCCTGATCCGGGGTTGTATGGCTACACCTTC
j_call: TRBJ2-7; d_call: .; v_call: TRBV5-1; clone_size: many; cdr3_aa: CASSLGRGAPTYEQYF; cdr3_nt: TGCGCCAGCAGCTTGGGGCGGGGCGCGCCGACCTACGAGCAGTACTTC
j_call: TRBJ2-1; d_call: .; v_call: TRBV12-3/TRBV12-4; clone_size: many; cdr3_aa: CASSSTTRIHEQFF; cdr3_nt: TGTGCCAGCAGTTCCACGACTAGGATACATGAGCAGTTCTTC
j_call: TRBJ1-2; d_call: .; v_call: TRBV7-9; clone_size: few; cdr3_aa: CASSLLTSGYGYTF; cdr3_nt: TGTGCCAGCAGCTTACTCACTTCTGGCTATGGCTACACCTTC
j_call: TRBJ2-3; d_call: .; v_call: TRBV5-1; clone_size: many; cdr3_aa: CASSLAGLGVRTDTQYF; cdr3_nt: TGCGCCAGCAGCTTGGCCGGGCTCGGGGTCCGCACAGATACGCAGTATTTT
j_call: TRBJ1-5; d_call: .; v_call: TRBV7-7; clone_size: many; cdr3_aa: CASSLASDQPQHF; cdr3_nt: TGTGCCAGCAGCTTAGCCAGTGATCAGCCCCAGCATTTT
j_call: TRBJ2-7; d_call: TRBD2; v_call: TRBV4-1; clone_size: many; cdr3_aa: CASSQVGGRALDEQYF; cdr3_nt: TGCGCCAGCAGCCAAGTGGGCGGGAGGGCCTTGGACGAGCAGTACTTC
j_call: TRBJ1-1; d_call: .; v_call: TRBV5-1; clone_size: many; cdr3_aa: CASSLKQMNTEAFF; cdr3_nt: TGCGCCAGCAGCTTGAAACAGATGAACACTGAAGCTTTCTTT
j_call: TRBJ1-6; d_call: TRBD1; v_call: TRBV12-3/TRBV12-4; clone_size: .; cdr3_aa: CASSSSGTGGYDSPLHF; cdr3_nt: TGTGCCAGCAGTTCAAGTGGGACAGGGGGCTATGATTCACCCCTCCACTTT
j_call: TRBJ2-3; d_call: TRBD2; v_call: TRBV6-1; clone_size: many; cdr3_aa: CASGLGAGRDTQYF; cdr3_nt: TGTGCCAGCGGACTAGGTGCGGGGAGAGATACGCAGTATTTT
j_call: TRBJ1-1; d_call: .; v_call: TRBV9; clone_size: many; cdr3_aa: CASSVAGTDTEAFF; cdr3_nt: TGTGCCAGCAGCGTAGCGGGGACGGACACTGAAGCTTTCTTT
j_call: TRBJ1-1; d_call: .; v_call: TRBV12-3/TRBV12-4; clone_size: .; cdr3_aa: CASTTGTEAFF; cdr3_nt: TGTGCCAGCACTACAGGGACTGAAGCTTTCTTT
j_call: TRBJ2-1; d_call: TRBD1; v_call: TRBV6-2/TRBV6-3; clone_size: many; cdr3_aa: CASSSQGQGASVFF; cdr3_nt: TGTGCCAGCAGCTCCCAGGGACAGGGGGCGAGTGTGTTCTTC